A selection of T cell receptor beta chains follows, all from one sample in a study of blood T cell repertoires in COVID-19. Sequenced by immunoSEQ multiplex PCR; TCRdb stores in-frame clones only, minus some. The sample yields 250,000 to 300,000 clones, roughly 85% seen once. Source material: peripheral blood. Source of these receptors: a man in his 60s who had recovered from COVID-19. Both conserved end residues are part of each CDR3. The D gene is left open where the match is weak. Clone size is shown for a subset of rows, as once, few, many or a class of expanded clone.

j_gene,v_gene,abundance,d_gene,CDR3nt,CDR3aa
TRBJ2-3,TRBV6-5,NA,TRBD1,TGTGCCAGCACCAAGACAGGGACATATACGCAGTATTTT,CASTKTGTYTQYF
TRBJ2-2,TRBV7-9,NA,TRBD1,TGTGCCAGCAGCCCATTAGGGGGCAAGGCGACCCGCGCCGGGGAGCTGTTTTTT,CASSPLGGKATRAGELFF
TRBJ1-2,TRBV7-9,NA,TRBD1,TGTGCCAGCAGCCCTGCCCGGGACAGGCAAGGCTACACCTTC,CASSPARDRQGYTF
TRBJ2-3,TRBV9,NA,TRBD2,TGTGCCAGCAGCGCCCGAGCGGGGGGCACAGATACGCAGTATTTT,CASSARAGGTDTQYF
TRBJ1-6,TRBV2,NA,TRBD1,TGTGCCAGCAGTGCGACAGGGGACAGTAATTCACCCCTCCACTTT,CASSATGDSNSPLHF
TRBJ2-1,TRBV18,few,NA,TGTGCCAGCTCGCCCTTATGGGGGGACGATGAGCAGTTCTTC,CASSPLWGDDEQFF
TRBJ2-3,TRBV11-2,NA,NA,TGTGCCAGCAGCCGTCTAGAGGGTGGGACAGATACGCAGTATTTT,CASSRLEGGTDTQYF
TRBJ2-1,TRBV5-1,NA,TRBD2,TGCGCCAGCAGCTTGGCCTGGGTGGAACCGGGAGGAAGTAATGAGCAGTTCTTC,CASSLAWVEPGGSNEQFF
TRBJ2-2,TRBV4-2,NA,NA,TGTGCCAGCAGCCAGAGGGCCCAGGCCGGGGAGCTGTTTTTT,CASSQRAQAGELFF
TRBJ2-5,TRBV9,NA,NA,TGTGCCAGCAGCGTGCAGGGGTTGGAGACCCAGTACTTC,CASSVQGLETQYF
TRBJ2-7,TRBV27,NA,NA,TGTGCCAGCAGTTTGATAGGGGCCGGCTACGAGCAGTACTTC,CASSLIGAGYEQYF
TRBJ1-1,TRBV18,NA,NA,TGTGCCAGCTCACCACAAAGCGCTATGAACACTGAAGCTTTCTTT,CASSPQSAMNTEAFF
TRBJ1-4,TRBV5-1,many,NA,TGCGCCAGCAGCTTGGGGTTAAAGGAGGGAGAAAAACTGTTTTTT,CASSLGLKEGEKLFF
TRBJ2-1,TRBV11-3,NA,NA,TGTGCCAGCAGCGCCGGGACTTCCAATGAGCAGTTCTTC,CASSAGTSNEQFF
TRBJ1-2,TRBV15,NA,NA,TGTGCCACCAGCAGAGATGGGGGGTCGGACTATGGCTACACCTTC,CATSRDGGSDYGYTF
TRBJ1-4,TRBV4-1,NA,NA,TGCGCCAGCAGCCCCCCAGGGATAGTCGGCGAAAAACTGTTTTTT,CASSPPGIVGEKLFF
TRBJ2-2,TRBV5-1,NA,TRBD2,TGCGCCAGCAGCTTAGGCCTAGGACTAGCCCACGGGGGGACCGGGGAGCTGTTTTTT,CASSLGLGLAHGGTGELFF
TRBJ2-7,TRBV5-1,few,TRBD2,TGCGCCAGCAGCCGGACTAGCGGGAGTTCCTACGAGCAGTACTTC,CASSRTSGSSYEQYF
TRBJ2-7,TRBV28,once,NA,TGTGCCAGCAGTTTCCCTCGGGGATCCTACGAGCAGTACTTC,CASSFPRGSYEQYF
TRBJ2-7,TRBV6-2/TRBV6-3,NA,TRBD2,TGTGCCAGCAGTCAAGAACTAGCGGGGATTGGTGTTTCCTACGAGCAGTACTTC,CASSQELAGIGVSYEQYF
TRBJ1-5,TRBV19,NA,NA,TGTGCCAGTAGTCCGCCTCAGGTGGAATATCAGCCCCAGCATTTT,CASSPPQVEYQPQHF
TRBJ1-6,TRBV19,NA,NA,TGTGCCAGTAGTATGGGCACGGGGATTAATTCACCCCTCCACTTT,CASSMGTGINSPLHF
TRBJ1-2,TRBV28,NA,NA,TGTGCCAGTCGAGATACGAGAGGTGGCTACACCTTC,CASRDTRGGYTF
TRBJ1-4,TRBV5-4,NA,TRBD1,TGTGCCAGCAGCTTCGGACAGGGCACTAATGAAAAACTGTTTTTT,CASSFGQGTNEKLFF
TRBJ1-6,TRBV3-1/TRBV3-2,NA,TRBD1,TGTGCCAGCAGCCAAGTTTTCGGGACAGGGGGCAGACCCCTCCACTTT,CASSQVFGTGGRPLHF
TRBJ1-6,TRBV18,NA,NA,TGTGCCAGCTCACCAAACAATATGCATAATTCACCCCTCCACTTT,CASSPNNMHNSPLHF
TRBJ1-6,TRBV18,NA,NA,TGTGCCAGCTCACCACGCACAAAAGATTCACCCCTCCACTTT,CASSPRTKDSPLHF
TRBJ2-7,TRBV19,once,TRBD1,TGTGCCAGTCGACAGGGTCTATCCCAGGGGGAGCAGTACTTC,CASRQGLSQGEQYF
TRBJ1-2,TRBV12-3/TRBV12-4,NA,TRBD1,TGTGCCAGCAGTGACAGGGGTTCCGGCTACACCTTC,CASSDRGSGYTF
TRBJ1-2,TRBV18,NA,TRBD1,TGTGCCAGCTCACGGGACAGGGGAGACTATGGCTACACCTTC,CASSRDRGDYGYTF
TRBJ2-5,TRBV15,NA,TRBD2,TGTGCCACCAGCAGAGGGTTTTCCGGGGGGGAGGAGACCCAGTACTTC,CATSRGFSGGEETQYF
TRBJ1-2,TRBV6-5,once,NA,TGTGCCAGCAGTTATCGTGGCGGGTATGGCTACACCTTC,CASSYRGGYGYTF
TRBJ2-3,TRBV18,once,NA,TGTGCCAGCCGCGTAGCGACAGATACGCAGTATTTT,CASRVATDTQYF
TRBJ2-7,TRBV19,NA,TRBD2,TGTGCCAGTAGTTCCCAGACTAGCGGGGGGCCTAGCTCCTACGAGCAGTACTTC,CASSSQTSGGPSSYEQYF
TRBJ2-7,TRBV6-5,NA,TRBD2,TGTGCCAGCAGGAGACTAGCGGGAGGGTCCTACGAGCAGTACTTC,CASRRLAGGSYEQYF
TRBJ2-5,TRBV9,NA,TRBD2,TGTGCCAGCAGCGTAGGAGCGGGGCAAGGGACCCAGTACTTC,CASSVGAGQGTQYF
TRBJ2-2,TRBV3-1/TRBV3-2,NA,TRBD2,TGTGCCAGCAGCCAAGATCCGGGAGGCACCGGGGAGCTGTTTTTT,CASSQDPGGTGELFF
TRBJ1-1,TRBV18,NA,NA,TGTGCCAGCTCAGGCCAGGGCTTTAACACTGAAGCTTTCTTT,CASSGQGFNTEAFF
TRBJ1-2,TRBV3-1/TRBV3-2,NA,TRBD1,TGTGCCAGCAGTAAGAATAACAGGGGCAGAAGAATTACTAACTATGGCTACACCTTC,CASSKNNRGRRITNYGYTF
TRBJ2-1,TRBV29-1,NA,TRBD2,TGCAGCGTCGTGCGGGGACTAGTGGGTGATGAGCAGTTCTTC,CSVVRGLVGDEQFF
TRBJ2-1,TRBV11-3,once,TRBD2,TGTGCCAGCAGCTTAGGAAGAGCGGGGGGCAATGAGCAGTTCTTC,CASSLGRAGGNEQFF
TRBJ2-2,TRBV5-1,NA,NA,TGCGCCAGCAGCGTTCGACTATCCCAGGAGAACACCGGGGAGCTGTTTTTT,CASSVRLSQENTGELFF
TRBJ2-7,TRBV2,few,TRBD2,TGTGCCAGCAGGTCTGATAGGCCTAGCGGGTCCTACGAGCAGTACTTC,CASRSDRPSGSYEQYF
TRBJ1-2,TRBV29-1,NA,NA,TGCAGCGTTGGTGGAGACAGCCAGTCTAACTATGGCTACACCTTC,CSVGGDSQSNYGYTF
TRBJ2-3,TRBV6-5,NA,TRBD1,TGTGCCAGCAGCGGGACAGCCCCGGGTACGCAGTATTTT,CASSGTAPGTQYF
TRBJ2-7,TRBV19,NA,NA,TGTGCCAGTAGTATAAGGGCTGGGACAACGTCCACCTACGAGCAGTACTTC,CASSIRAGTTSTYEQYF
TRBJ1-1,TRBV19,NA,NA,TGTGCCAGTAGTATTTATATTGACAGACAGAACACTGAAGCTTTCTTT,CASSIYIDRQNTEAFF
TRBJ2-2,TRBV19,few,NA,TGTGCCAGTAGACTGTCAGGCACCGGGGAGCTGTTTTTT,CASRLSGTGELFF
TRBJ2-4,TRBV19,NA,TRBD2,TGTGCCAGTAGTAAAATAGCGGGAGGAGGAAACATTCAGTACTTC,CASSKIAGGGNIQYF
TRBJ1-3,TRBV7-2,NA,NA,TGTGCCAGCAGCTCTACAGGGACTGGAAACACCATATATTTT,CASSSTGTGNTIYF
TRBJ2-7,TRBV3-1/TRBV3-2,NA,NA,TGTGCCAGCAGCCAAGGAGGGTTGGGGCAGTACTTC,CASSQGGLGQYF
TRBJ1-1,TRBV5-1,NA,NA,TGCGCCAGCAGCAACACAGTCACTGAAGCTTTCTTT,CASSNTVTEAFF
TRBJ1-1,TRBV25-1,NA,NA,TGTGCCAGCAGTGAATATCGGGCGGGAGGGACTGAAGCTTTCTTT,CASSEYRAGGTEAFF
TRBJ1-1,TRBV6-2/TRBV6-3,NA,NA,TGTGCCAGCAGTTACATTAGGGGGGGTCCGAACACTGAAGCTTTCTTT,CASSYIRGGPNTEAFF